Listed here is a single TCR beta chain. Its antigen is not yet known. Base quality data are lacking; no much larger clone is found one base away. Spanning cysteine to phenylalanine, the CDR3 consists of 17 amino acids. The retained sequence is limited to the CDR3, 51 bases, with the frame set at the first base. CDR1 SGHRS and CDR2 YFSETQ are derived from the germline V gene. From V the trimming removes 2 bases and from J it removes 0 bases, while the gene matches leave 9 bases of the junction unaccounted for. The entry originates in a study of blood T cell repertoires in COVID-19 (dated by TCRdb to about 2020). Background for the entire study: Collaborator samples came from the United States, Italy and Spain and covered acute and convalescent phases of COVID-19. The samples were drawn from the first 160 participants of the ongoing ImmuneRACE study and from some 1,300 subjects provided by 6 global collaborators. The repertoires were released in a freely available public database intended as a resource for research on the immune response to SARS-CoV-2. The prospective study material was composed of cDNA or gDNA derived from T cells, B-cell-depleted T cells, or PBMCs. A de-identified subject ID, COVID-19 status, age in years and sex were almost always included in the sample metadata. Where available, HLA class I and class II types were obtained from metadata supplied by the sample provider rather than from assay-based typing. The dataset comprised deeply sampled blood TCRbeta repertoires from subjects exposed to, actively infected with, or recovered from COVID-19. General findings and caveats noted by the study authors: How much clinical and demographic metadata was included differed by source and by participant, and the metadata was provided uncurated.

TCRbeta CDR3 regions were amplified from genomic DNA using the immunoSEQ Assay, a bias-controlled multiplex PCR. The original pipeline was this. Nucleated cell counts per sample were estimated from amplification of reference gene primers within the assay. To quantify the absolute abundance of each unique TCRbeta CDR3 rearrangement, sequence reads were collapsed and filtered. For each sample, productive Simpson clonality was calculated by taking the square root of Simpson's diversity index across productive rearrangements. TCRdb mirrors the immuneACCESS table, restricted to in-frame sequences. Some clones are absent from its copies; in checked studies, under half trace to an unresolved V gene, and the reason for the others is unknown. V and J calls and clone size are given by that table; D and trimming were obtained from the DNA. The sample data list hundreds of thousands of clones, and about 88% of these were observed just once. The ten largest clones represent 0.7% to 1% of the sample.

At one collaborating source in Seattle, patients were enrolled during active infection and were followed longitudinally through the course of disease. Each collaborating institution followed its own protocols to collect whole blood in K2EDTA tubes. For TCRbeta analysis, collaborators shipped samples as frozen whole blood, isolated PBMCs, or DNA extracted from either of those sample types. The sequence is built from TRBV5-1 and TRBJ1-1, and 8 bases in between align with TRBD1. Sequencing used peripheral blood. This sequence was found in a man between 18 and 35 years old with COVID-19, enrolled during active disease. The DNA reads TGCGCCAGCAGCTTTCTCGACAGGGGAGGAGTGAACACTGAAGCTTTCTTT. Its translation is CASSFLDRGGVNTEAFF.